This passage covers 17 T cell receptor beta chains from one sample sequenced in a study of regulatory T cells in long-lasting Graves disease. Researchers made TCR beta libraries by using iRepertoire HTBI primers and running Arm-PCR on CDR3 regions. TCRdb independently ran MiXCR on the multiplex PCR reads; one entry per CDR3 protein. This sample has 400,000 to 600,000 distinct CDR3 sequences, with about a fifth found just once. Time point reported: persistent/refractory GD, antithyroid drugs over 5 years with positive TRAb. The TCR library used RNA extracted from PBMCs. Sequenced here: peripheral blood mononuclear cells (PBMCs), sampled when the disease was refractory, from a patient treated with antithyroid drugs. These receptors were collected from a female donor with Graves disease.

In this sample, this clonotype turned up many times. The chain recombines TRBV30 with TRBJ1-1, with D perhaps matching TRBD1 (6 bases). The CDR3 covers 13 residues. The ends were cut back, 5 bases at V and 0 bases at J, with 10 bases in the middle. Germline lookup yields CDR1 GTSNPN and CDR2 SVGIG (reference sequence). The CDR3 here is CAWCGQLNTEAFF. The CDR3, as DNA: TGTGCCTGGTGCGGACAGCTGAACACTGAAGCTTTCTTT.

The gene calls are TRBV20-1 and TRBJ2-1; 13 bases line up with TRBD2. CDR3 length equals 14 residues. V shed 6 bases, J shed 4 bases, and the junction held 3 bases outside the gene matches. Germline V gene sequence: CDR1 DFQATT, CDR2 SNEGSKA (reference sequence). CDR3 amino acids: CSAPGLAGYNEQFF. The CDR3 DNA reads as TGCAGTGCGCCGGGACTAGCGGGATACAATGAGCAGTTCTTC.

The chain joins TRBV19 to TRBJ2-7; TRBD1 aligns across 8 bases. There are 16 residues in the CDR3. Germline V CDR1 and CDR2: LNHDA, SQIVND (reference sequence). The ends lost 4 bases at V and 2 bases at J; junction bases unmatched: 10. CDR3 nucleotides: TGTGCCAGTAGTAAACGAACGGGACAGGTCGCCTACGAGCAGTACTTC. Translating gives CASSKRTGQVAYEQYF.

The chain uses TRBV10-3 and TRBJ1-6, with TRBD1 as a possible D gene (5 bases). Trimming shortened V by 0 bases and J by 7 bases, and 16 bases separated the two germline ends. Looked up from germline, CDR1 is ENHRY and CDR2 is SYGVKD. There are 17 residues in the CDR3. The CDR3 DNA sequence: TGTGCCATCAGTGAGTCAAACCACCGGGACTTAAATTCACCCCTCCACTTT. It encodes CAISESNHRDLNSPLHF.

At least ten counts were recorded for this clonotype. V and J are TRBV12-3 or TRBV12-4 and TRBJ2-7; D not certain. V was trimmed by 10 bases and J by 7 bases, leaving 20 bases between them. This CDR3 comprises 13 residues. The CDR3 here is CATKRVFGDEQYF. CDR3 nucleotide sequence: TGTGCCACCAAACGAGTTTTTGGTGATGAGCAGTACTTC.

This clonotype was recorded at least ten times. The chain employs TRBV7-8 and TRBJ1-1; D is ambiguous. The V end lost 5 bases, the J end lost 0 bases, and 16 bases lay between the germline ends. The germline V gene has CDR1 SGHVS and CDR2 FQNEAQ. This CDR3 has 16 amino acids. CDR3 in amino acids: CASSPLQGYLNTEAFF. The CDR3 nucleotides read TGTGCCAGCAGCCCGCTGCAAGGGTACTTGAACACTGAAGCTTTCTTT.

The chain links TRBV5-1 to TRBJ2-7, with 7 bases lining up with TRBD1. The V and J ends lost 2 bases and 1 base, in that order; junction bases with no gene match: 3. This CDR3 has 14 amino acids. Germline V gene data show CDR1 as SGHRS and CDR2 as YFSETQ. The CDR3 spells CASSFQQGSYEQYF. The CDR3 DNA follows: TGCGCCAGCAGCTTCCAACAGGGGTCCTACGAGCAGTACTTC. The variable domain in full, with the rest retrieved from reference TRBV5-1 and TRBJ2-7, is KAGVTQTPRYLIKTRGQQVTLSCSPISGHRSVSWYQQTPGQGLQFLFEYFSETQRNKGNFPGRFSGRQFSNSRSEMNVSTLELGDSALYLCASSFQQGSYEQYFGPGTRLTVT.

The rearrangement links TRBV19 to TRBJ1-1; D gene uncertain. The germline V and J ends were trimmed by 0 bases and 1 base, with 0 bases remaining between them. Germline CDR1 is LNHDA and CDR2 is SQIVND (reference sequence). CDR3 length: 12 residues. CDR3 DNA sequence: TGTGCCAGTAGTATAGAGAACACTGAAGCTTTCTTT. This sequence encodes CASSIENTEAFF.

The chain is built from TRBV24-1 and TRBJ2-7; no definite D call. CDR1 is KGHDR, CDR2 SFDVKD, per germline. This CDR3 region has 13 residues. V was clipped by 5 bases and J by 0 bases, with 7 bases between them. In DNA, the CDR3 is TGTGCCACCAGTGCCGGTTCCTCCTACGAGCAGTACTTC. It is translated as CATSAGSSYEQYF.

The genes are TRBV6-1 and TRBJ2-3; no firm D call. V lost 6 bases and J 5 bases, leaving 12 bases between the germline ends. Per germline, CDR1 MNHNS and CDR2 SASEGT. There are 13 residues in the CDR3. The CDR3 sequence is CASRRSPRDTQYF. CDR3 nucleotides: TGTGCCAGCAGGAGGAGTCCTAGAGATACGCAGTATTTT.

In its sample, this clonotype was seen many times. The CDR3 is CASQPDRDRLDYTF. For the CDR3, the DNA is TGTGCCAGCCAACCCGACCGGGACAGGCTGGACTACACCTTC. The rearrangement links TRBV28 to TRBJ1-2, with 8 bases that match TRBD1. The CDR3 contains 14 residues. With 8 bases clipped from V and 10 bases from J, the junction kept 15 bases outside the gene matches. Germline V CDR1 and CDR2: MDHEN, SYDVKM.

In its sample, this clonotype was seen a few times. It may be a read error: a sequence one base away is much more abundant. The rearrangement links TRBV12-3 or TRBV12-4 to TRBJ1-2; 8 bases line up with TRBD1. The CDR3 covers 12 residues. This chain's CDR3 is CASSAGGYGYAF. CDR3 DNA sequence: TGTGCCAGCAGTGCAGGGGGCTATGGCTACGCCTTC.

This sequence joins TRBV7-9 and TRBJ1-1; D remains unclear. V was pared by 5 bases and J by 5 bases, with 12 bases between. The CDR3 runs to 13 residues. Germline loops: CDR1 SEHNR, CDR2 FQNEAQ (reference sequence). As DNA, the CDR3 is TGTGCCAGCAGCCCGCCCATGACGACTGAAGCTTTCTTT. Translating gives CASSPPMTTEAFF.

The rearrangement uses TRBV7-8 and TRBJ2-7; perhaps TRBD1 as D (5 bases). Germline-derived CDR1 and CDR2 are SGHVS and FQNEAQ. CDR3 size: 15 residues. The V end lost 5 bases, the J end lost 3 bases, and 17 bases lay between the germline ends. CDR3 region: CASSLTGAIGYEQYF. CDR3 nucleotide sequence: TGTGCCAGCAGCCTTACAGGCGCTATCGGCTACGAGCAGTACTTC.

This chain joins TRBV9 and TRBJ2-2; TRBD2 matches 7 bases. Germline V gives CDR1 SGDLS, CDR2 YYNGEE. Germline trimming cut 4 bases from V and 6 bases from J; bases unmatched to any gene: 15. The CDR3 sequence is 17 residues long. As DNA, the CDR3 is TGTGCCAGCAGCCCCCCGACTAGCAGAAATGGGGCCGGGGAGCTGTTTTTT. Residues: CASSPPTSRNGAGELFF.

This clonotype was seen repeatedly, ten times or more. The gene calls are TRBV24-1 and TRBJ2-7, with a tentative D call TRBD1 (7 bases). Germline CDR1 KGHDR, CDR2 SFDVKD. This CDR3 spans 16 amino acids. Trimming left V 2 bases short and J 2 bases short, with 15 bases between. CDR3 sequence reads: CATSDSTGEVPYEQYF. DNA of the CDR3: TGTGCCACCAGTGATTCTACAGGGGAGGTCCCCTACGAGCAGTACTTC.

The J gene is TRBJ1-2, the V gene TRBV7-2; TRBD1 is a possible D gene (5 bases). Germline V gene sequence: CDR1 SGHTA, CDR2 FQGNSA. This CDR3 is built from 13 residues. V dropped 4 bases and J dropped 3 bases, with 9 bases sitting between them. For the CDR3, the DNA is TGTGCCAGCAGCTCAGGGTCGGACTATGGCTACACCTTC. Translating gives CASSSGSDYGYTF.